The rows below give T cell receptor beta chains drawn from one sample of a study of blood T cell repertoires in COVID-19. The assay was immunoSEQ multiplex PCR, and TCRdb's table has in-frame clones only and misses some. This table holds around 430,000 clones, around 88% found once. Sequencing input: peripheral blood. These receptors originate from a woman between 45 and 65 years old with COVID-19, enrolled during active disease. CDR3s include the opening cysteine and the closing phenylalanine or tryptophan. A D gene is named only where the DNA matches it firmly. Size is omitted from some rows. Given values are once, few, many or a class for expanded clones.

-	TRBV7-2	-	TRBJ2-7	TGTGCCAGCAGCTTAGTTAGGGGTGACAACGAGCAGTACTTC	CASSLVRGDNEQYF
-	TRBV27	TRBD1	TRBJ1-1	TGTGCCAGCAGACGCAGGGGGACCACTGAAGCTTTCTTT	CASRRRGTTEAFF
-	TRBV6-5	-	TRBJ1-2	TGTGCCAGCAGAAATACAGGCTATGGCTACACCTTC	CASRNTGYGYTF
-	TRBV2	TRBD2	TRBJ2-5	TGTGCCAGCAATACCCCACTAGCGGGGGGTCGAGAGACCCAGTACTTC	CASNTPLAGGRETQYF
-	TRBV11-3	TRBD1	TRBJ1-1	TGTGCCAGCAGCCCACGACAGGGGGTAACTTTCTTT	CASSPRQGVTFF
-	TRBV9	-	TRBJ2-5	TGTGCCAGCAGCGCGAATCCTTCGTTGCTGCGTGAGACCCAGTACTTC	CASSANPSLLRETQYF
-	TRBV28	-	TRBJ1-5	TGTGCCAGCAGTACAGGCTATCAGCCCCAGCATTTT	CASSTGYQPQHF
-	TRBV9	TRBD1	TRBJ2-3	TGTGCCAGCAGCGGCGGCACAGGGGGCGGATATGCGCAGTATTTT	CASSGGTGGGYAQYF
-	TRBV15	TRBD2	TRBJ2-2	TGTGCCACCAGCAGAGATCCGCGCCTAGCGGGGGGGACCGGGGAGCTGTTTTTT	CATSRDPRLAGGTGELFF
-	TRBV5-6	TRBD1	TRBJ1-2	TGTGCCAGCAGCCCGAGGGACAGTTTAATTGGCTACACCTTC	CASSPRDSLIGYTF
-	TRBV27	TRBD1	TRBJ1-2	TGTGCCAGCAGTTCGCCGCTCCGGGACAGGGCTGGCGGCTACACCTTC	CASSSPLRDRAGGYTF
-	TRBV19	TRBD1	TRBJ2-1	TGTGCCAGTAGATGGGGGACAGGGGATTACAATGAGCAGTTCTTC	CASRWGTGDYNEQFF
-	TRBV5-1	TRBD2	TRBJ2-7	TGCGCCAGCAGTTTCGGGGGGGCCTACGAGCAGTACTTC	CASSFGGAYEQYF
few	TRBV19	TRBD2	TRBJ2-2	TGTGCCAGTACCGGTCGGGGGGGGGCCGGGGAGCTGTTTTTT	CASTGRGGAGELFF
-	TRBV5-6	TRBD1	TRBJ1-1	TGTGCCAGCAGAGCCGGGACAGCGAACACTGAAGCTTTCTTT	CASRAGTANTEAFF
-	TRBV28	-	TRBJ2-5	TGTGCCAGCAGTTTAGGTGGCTTGGAGGGGGCAATCGAGACCCAGTACTTC	CASSLGGLEGAIETQYF
-	TRBV5-5	-	TRBJ2-2	TGTGCCAGCAGCTTCAGGGGCGCGAACACCGGGGAGCTGTTTTTT	CASSFRGANTGELFF
-	TRBV18	-	TRBJ1-3	TGTGCCAGCTGTAAAGAGGGAAGCTCTGGAAACACCATATATTTT	CASCKEGSSGNTIYF
-	TRBV5-1	TRBD2	TRBJ2-3	TGCGCCAGCCAGCTTAGCGGGGGGGCCCAAGATACGCAGTATTTT	CASQLSGGAQDTQYF
-	TRBV10-2	-	TRBJ1-2	TGCGCCAGCAGGTCTCCGGAGCTAAGCTATGGCTACACCTTC	CASRSPELSYGYTF
-	TRBV2	TRBD2	TRBJ2-3	TGTGCCAGCAGTGAAGTTGGCGGGGGGGCCACAGATACGCAGTATTTT	CASSEVGGGATDTQYF